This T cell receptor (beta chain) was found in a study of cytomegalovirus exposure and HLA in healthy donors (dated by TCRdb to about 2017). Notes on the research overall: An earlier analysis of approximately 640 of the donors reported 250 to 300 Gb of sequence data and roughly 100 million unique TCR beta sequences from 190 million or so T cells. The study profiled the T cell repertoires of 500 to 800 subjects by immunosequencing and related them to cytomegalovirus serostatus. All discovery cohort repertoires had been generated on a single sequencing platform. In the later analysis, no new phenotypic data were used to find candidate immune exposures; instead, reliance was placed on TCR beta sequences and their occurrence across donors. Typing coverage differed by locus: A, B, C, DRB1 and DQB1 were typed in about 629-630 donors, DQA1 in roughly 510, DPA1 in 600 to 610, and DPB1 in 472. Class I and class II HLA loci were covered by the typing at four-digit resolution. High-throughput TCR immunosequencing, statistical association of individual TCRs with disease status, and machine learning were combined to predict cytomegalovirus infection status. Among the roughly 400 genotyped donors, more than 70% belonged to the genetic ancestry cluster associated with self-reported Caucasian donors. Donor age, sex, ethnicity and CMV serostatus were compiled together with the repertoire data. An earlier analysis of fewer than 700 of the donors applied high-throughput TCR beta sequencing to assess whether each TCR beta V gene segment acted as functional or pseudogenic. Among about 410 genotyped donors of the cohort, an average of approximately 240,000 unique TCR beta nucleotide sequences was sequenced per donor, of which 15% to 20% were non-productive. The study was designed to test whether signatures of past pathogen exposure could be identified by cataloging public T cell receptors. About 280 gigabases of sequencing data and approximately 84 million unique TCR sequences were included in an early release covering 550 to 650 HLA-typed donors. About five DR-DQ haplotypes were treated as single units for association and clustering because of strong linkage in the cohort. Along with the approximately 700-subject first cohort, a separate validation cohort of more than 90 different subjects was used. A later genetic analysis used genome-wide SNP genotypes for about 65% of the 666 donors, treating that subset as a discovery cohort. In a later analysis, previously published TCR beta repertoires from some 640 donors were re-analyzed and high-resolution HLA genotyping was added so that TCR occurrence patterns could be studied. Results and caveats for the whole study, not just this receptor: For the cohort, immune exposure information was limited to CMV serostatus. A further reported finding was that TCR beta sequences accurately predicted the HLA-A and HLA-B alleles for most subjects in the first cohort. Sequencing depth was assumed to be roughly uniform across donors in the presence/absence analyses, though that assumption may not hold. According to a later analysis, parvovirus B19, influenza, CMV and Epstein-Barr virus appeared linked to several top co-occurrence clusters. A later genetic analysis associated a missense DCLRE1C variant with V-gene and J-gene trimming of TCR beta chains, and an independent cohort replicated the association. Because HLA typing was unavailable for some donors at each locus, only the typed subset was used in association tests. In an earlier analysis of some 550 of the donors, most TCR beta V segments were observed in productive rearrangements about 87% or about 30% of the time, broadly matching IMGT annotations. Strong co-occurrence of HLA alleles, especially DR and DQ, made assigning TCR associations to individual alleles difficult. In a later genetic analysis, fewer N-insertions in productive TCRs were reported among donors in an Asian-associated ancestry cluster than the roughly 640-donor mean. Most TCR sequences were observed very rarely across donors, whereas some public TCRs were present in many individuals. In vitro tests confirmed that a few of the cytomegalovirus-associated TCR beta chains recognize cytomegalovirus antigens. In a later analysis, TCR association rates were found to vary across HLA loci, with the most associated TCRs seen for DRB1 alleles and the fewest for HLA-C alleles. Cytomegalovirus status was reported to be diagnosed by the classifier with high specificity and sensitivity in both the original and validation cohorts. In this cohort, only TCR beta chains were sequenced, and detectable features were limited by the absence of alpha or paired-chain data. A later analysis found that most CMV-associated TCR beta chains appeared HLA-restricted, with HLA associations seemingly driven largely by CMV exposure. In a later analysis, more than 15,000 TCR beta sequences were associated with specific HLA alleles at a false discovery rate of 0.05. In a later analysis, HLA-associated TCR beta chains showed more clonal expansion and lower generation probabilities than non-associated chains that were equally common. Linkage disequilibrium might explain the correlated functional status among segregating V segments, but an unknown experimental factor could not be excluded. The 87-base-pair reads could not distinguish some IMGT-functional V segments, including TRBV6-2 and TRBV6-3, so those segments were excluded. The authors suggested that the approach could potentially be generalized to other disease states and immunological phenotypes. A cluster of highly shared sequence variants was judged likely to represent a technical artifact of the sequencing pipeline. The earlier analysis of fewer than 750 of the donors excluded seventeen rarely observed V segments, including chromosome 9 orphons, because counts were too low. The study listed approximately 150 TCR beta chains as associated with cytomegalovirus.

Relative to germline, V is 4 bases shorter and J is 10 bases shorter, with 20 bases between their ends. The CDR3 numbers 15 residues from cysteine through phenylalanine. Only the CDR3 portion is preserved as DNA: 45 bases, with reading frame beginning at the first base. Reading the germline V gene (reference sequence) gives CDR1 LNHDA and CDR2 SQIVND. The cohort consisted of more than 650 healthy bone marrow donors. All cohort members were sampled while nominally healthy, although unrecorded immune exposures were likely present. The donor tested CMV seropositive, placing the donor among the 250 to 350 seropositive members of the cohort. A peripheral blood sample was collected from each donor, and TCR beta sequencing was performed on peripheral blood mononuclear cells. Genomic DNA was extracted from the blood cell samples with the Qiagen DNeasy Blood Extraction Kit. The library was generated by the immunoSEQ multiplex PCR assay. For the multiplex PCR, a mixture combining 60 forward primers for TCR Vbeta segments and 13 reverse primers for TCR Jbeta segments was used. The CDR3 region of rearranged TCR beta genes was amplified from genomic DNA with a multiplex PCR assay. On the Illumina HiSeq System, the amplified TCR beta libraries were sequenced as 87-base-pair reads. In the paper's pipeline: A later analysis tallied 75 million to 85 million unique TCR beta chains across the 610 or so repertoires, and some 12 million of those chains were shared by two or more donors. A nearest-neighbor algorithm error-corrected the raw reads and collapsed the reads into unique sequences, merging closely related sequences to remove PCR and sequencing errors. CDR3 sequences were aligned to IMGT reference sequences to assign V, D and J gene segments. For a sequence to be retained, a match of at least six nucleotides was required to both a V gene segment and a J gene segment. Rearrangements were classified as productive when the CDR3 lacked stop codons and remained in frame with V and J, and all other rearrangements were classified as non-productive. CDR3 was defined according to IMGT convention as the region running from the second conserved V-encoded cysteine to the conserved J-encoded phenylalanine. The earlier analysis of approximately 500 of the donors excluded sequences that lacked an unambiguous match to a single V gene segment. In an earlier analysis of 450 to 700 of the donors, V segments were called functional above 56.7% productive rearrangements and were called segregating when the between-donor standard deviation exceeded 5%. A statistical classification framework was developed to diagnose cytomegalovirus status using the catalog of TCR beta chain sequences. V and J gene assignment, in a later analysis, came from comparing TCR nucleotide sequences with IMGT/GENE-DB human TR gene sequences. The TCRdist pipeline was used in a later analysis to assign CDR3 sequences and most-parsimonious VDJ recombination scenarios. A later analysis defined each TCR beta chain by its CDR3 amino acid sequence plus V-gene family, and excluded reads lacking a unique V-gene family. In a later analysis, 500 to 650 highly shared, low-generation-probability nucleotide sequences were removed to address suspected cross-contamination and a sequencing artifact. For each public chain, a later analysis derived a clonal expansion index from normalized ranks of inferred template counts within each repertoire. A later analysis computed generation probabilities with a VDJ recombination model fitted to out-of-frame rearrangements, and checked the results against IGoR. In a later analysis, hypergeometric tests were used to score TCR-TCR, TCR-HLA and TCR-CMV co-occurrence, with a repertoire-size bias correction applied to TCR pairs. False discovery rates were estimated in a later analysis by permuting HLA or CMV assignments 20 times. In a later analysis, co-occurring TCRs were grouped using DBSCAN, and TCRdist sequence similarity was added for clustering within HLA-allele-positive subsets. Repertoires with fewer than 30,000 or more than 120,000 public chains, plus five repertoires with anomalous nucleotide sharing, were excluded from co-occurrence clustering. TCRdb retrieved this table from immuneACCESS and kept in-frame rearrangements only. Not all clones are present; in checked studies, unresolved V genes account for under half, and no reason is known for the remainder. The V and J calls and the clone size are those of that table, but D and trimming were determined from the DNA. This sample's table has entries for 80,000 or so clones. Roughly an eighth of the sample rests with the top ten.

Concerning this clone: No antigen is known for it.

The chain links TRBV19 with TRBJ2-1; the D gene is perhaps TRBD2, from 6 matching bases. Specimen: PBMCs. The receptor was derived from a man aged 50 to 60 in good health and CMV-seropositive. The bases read TGTGCCAGTAGTAGGAGGGGCCCACCCCCGGGGGAGCAGTTCTTC. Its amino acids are CASSRRGPPPGEQFF.